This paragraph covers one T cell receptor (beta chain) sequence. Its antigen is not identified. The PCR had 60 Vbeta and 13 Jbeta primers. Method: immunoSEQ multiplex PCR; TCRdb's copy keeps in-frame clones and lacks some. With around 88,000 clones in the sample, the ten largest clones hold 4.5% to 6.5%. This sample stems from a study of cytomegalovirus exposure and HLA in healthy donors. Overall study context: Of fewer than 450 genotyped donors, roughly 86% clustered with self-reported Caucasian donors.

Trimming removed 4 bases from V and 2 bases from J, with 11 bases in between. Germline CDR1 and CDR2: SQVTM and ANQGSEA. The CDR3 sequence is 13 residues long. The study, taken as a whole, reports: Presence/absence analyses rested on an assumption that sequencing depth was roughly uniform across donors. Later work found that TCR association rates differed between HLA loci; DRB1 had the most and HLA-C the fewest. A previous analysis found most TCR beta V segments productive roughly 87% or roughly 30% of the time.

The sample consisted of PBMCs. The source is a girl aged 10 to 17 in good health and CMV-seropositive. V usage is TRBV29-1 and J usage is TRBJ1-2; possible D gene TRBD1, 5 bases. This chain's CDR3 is CSVGQLDNYGYTF. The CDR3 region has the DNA TGCAGCGTTGGACAGCTAGACAACTATGGCTACACCTTC.